The clone carrying this TCR beta chain counts as medium-sized. Its specificity is not known. Produced via immunoSEQ multiplex PCR; TCRdb's table is partial and in-frame only. The sample has about 59,000 clones, about 89% seen once. The data derive from a study of T cells in localized non-small cell lung cancer. Study conclusions and caveats: Adjacent lung held a median 57 of the top 100 tumor clones.

The germline V gene has CDR1 SGHNT and CDR2 YENEEA. The CDR3 length is 14 residues. The ends were cut back, 1 base at V and 10 bases at J, with 14 bases in the middle. Here the sequenced sample was peripheral blood, taken before any cancer treatment. This chain joins TRBV11-3 and TRBJ2-1, with D uncertain. The TCR originated in a man between 40 and 70 years old with stage I lung adenocarcinoma. CDR3 amino acids: CASSLAPGRSEQFF. CDR3 coding DNA: TGTGCCAGCAGCTTAGCCCCCGGCAGGAGCGAGCAGTTCTTC.